A single sample gave rise to the 28 T cell receptor beta chains below, sequenced in a study of blood T cell repertoires in COVID-19. Repertoires were generated with immunoSEQ multiplex PCR, while TCRdb's copy carries only in-frame clones and drops some. This sample has about 180,000 clones, with approximately 86% found just once. What was sequenced was peripheral blood. The origin of the receptors is a man aged 50-59 years with active or convalescent COVID-19.

The chain uses TRBV5-4 and TRBJ1-4; tentative D call: TRBD1 (6 bases). Germline-derived CDR1 and CDR2 are SGHNT and YYREEE (reference sequence). Deletions cut 6 bases from V and 3 bases from J, with 12 bases between. This CDR3 has 14 residues. CDR3 DNA sequence: TGTGCCAGCAACAGAGGGGGTCCTAATGAAAAACTGTTTTTT. It is translated as CASNRGGPNEKLFF.

This clone was seen a handful of times. This chain joins TRBV4-2 and TRBJ2-2; D might be TRBD2 (6 bases). The CDR3 is 13 residues long. Looked up from germline, CDR1 is LGHNA and CDR2 is YNFKEQ. Trimming removed 4 bases from V and 6 bases from J, with 9 bases in between. The DNA of the CDR3 is TGTGCCAGCAGCCCCGGGACTGCCGGGGAGCTGTTTTTT. Residues: CASSPGTAGELFF.

This chain joins TRBV30 and TRBJ2-7; D perhaps matches TRBD2 (6 bases). From germline, CDR1 is GTSNPN and CDR2 SVGIG (reference sequence). This CDR3 is built from 13 residues. V lost 4 bases and J lost 6, with 16 bases in between. CDR3 DNA: TGTGCCTGGAACTCGGAGGGTTTGGGCGAGCAGTACTTC. Translation gives CAWNSEGLGEQYF.

This chain's CDR3 is CASSPRPGGVSPLHF. The CDR3 DNA is TGTGCCAGCAGCCCCCGTCCCGGAGGGGTTTCACCCCTCCACTTT. The V call is TRBV9, the J call TRBJ1-6; D is perhaps TRBD1 (5 bases). Trimming removed 4 bases from V and 9 bases from J, with 17 bases in between. CDR1 and CDR2 from the germline V gene are SGDLS and YYNGEE. This CDR3 is 15 amino acids long.

The V and J genes are TRBV30 and TRBJ1-5; D gene ambiguous. The CDR3 is 13 amino acids. With 1 base removed from V and 0 bases from J, the gap between germline ends came to 4 bases. Looked up from germline, CDR1 is GTSNPN and CDR2 is SVGIG (reference sequence). The CDR3 is CAWSAVSNQPQHF. The CDR3 DNA is TGTGCCTGGAGTGCCGTTAGCAATCAGCCCCAGCATTTT.

The V and J genes are TRBV18 and TRBJ2-1; 16 bases fit TRBD2. The CDR3 has 16 residues. Germline-derived CDR1 and CDR2 are KGHSH and LQKENI. V lost 8 bases and J lost 3; bases outside the gene matches: 4. CDR3 sequence: CASGGTSGRVYNEQFF. The CDR3 DNA is TGTGCCAGCGGCGGGACTAGCGGGAGGGTCTACAATGAGCAGTTCTTC. Filled out from reference TRBV18 and TRBJ2-1, the complete variable domain reads NAGVMQNPRHLVRRRGQEARLRCSPMKGHSHVYWYRQLPEEGLKFMVYLQKENIIDESGMPKERFSAEFPKEGPSILRIQQVVRGDSAAYFCASGGTSGRVYNEQFFGPGTRLTVL.

V and J are TRBV24-1 and TRBJ1-1, with D possibly matching TRBD1 (6 bases). Germline CDR1 KGHDR, CDR2 SFDVKD. The CDR3 sequence is 15 residues long. V gave up 4 bases and J gave up 4 bases, with 15 bases separating them. Here the CDR3 DNA reads TGTGCCACCAGTGAGGCGGGGGCGAGGATCACTGAAGCTTTCTTT. It translates to CATSEAGARITEAFF.

V is TRBV4-3 and J is TRBJ1-1; the D gene is possibly TRBD1 (6 bases). The germline V and J ends were trimmed by 0 bases and 7 bases, with 21 bases remaining between them. Per germline, CDR1 LGHNA and CDR2 YSLEER. The CDR3 contains 17 residues. CDR3 bases: TGCGCCAGCAGCCAAGATCCCAAGGTGACAGGCGACCGTGAAGCTTTCTTT. Its protein is CASSQDPKVTGDREAFF.

There are a few counts of this clone. The CDR3 loop reads CASSSGLNEELFF. The CDR3 DNA reads as TGTGCCAGCAGCTCCGGACTGAATGAGGAGCTGTTTTTT. This chain connects TRBV7-6 to TRBJ2-2, with D possibly matching TRBD2 (5 bases). The CDR3 runs 13 residues. V was pared by 4 bases and J by 10 bases, with 13 bases between. Germline loops: CDR1 SGHVS, CDR2 FNYEAQ. Supplemented by reference TRBV7-6 and TRBJ2-2, the full variable domain reads GAGVSQSPRYKVTKRGQDVALRCDPISGHVSLYWYRQALGQGPEFLTYFNYEAQQDKSGLPNDRFSAERPEGSISTLTIQRTEQRDSAMYRCASSSGLNEELFFGEGSRLTVL.

This clone was recorded only once. The rearrangement uses TRBV6-5 and TRBJ1-2; no clear D gene. CDR1 MNHEY and CDR2 SVGAGI come from the germline V gene. The CDR3 runs to 13 residues. Deletions cut 5 bases from V and 2 bases from J, with 9 bases between. In nucleotides, the CDR3 is TGTGCCAGCAGTCGTACTACAAACTATGGCTACACCTTC. It specifies CASSRTTNYGYTF.

The chain combines TRBV5-1 with TRBJ2-3; 16 bases line up with TRBD2. Looked up from germline, CDR1 is SGHRS and CDR2 is YFSETQ. Trimming took 4 bases from V and 5 from J; bases not matched to a gene: 4. The CDR3 extends over 16 amino acids. CDR3: CASSPGTSGGVDTQYF. CDR3 DNA sequence: TGCGCCAGCAGCCCCGGGACTAGCGGGGGGGTAGATACGCAGTATTTT.

This clone was picked up one time. The chain has TRBV2 and TRBJ2-2; TRBD2 agrees at 14 bases. The germline CDR1 and CDR2 sequences are SNHLY and FYNNEI. The CDR3 length is 17 residues. Losses at the gene ends were 6 bases for V and 2 bases for J; bases not matched to a gene: 5. The CDR3 spells CASSSGLAGVNTGELFF. The CDR3 DNA reads as TGTGCCAGCAGCTCGGGACTAGCGGGGGTAAACACCGGGGAGCTGTTTTTT.

The rearrangement joins TRBV19 to TRBJ2-5; 8 nucleotides line up with TRBD2. Germline V CDR1 and CDR2: LNHDA, SQIVND (reference sequence). V was clipped by 3 bases and J by 3 bases; unmatched bases: 0. The CDR3 is 13 residues long. CDR3 bases: TGTGCCAGTAGTATGCGGGGGGAAGAGACCCAGTACTTC. It codes for CASSMRGEETQYF.

This clone has just a few counts. The chain combines TRBV20-1 with TRBJ2-1, with 12 bases lining up with TRBD2. This CDR3 has 16 amino acids. The V segment lost 3 bases and the J segment 2 bases; nucleotides outside the gene matches: 5. CDR1 and CDR2 (germline): DFQATT, SNEGSKA (reference sequence). CDR3 nucleotides: TGCAGTGCTAGTACTAGCGGGAGGTCCACCTACAATGAGCAGTTCTTC. Its protein product is CSASTSGRSTYNEQFF.

The genes are TRBV6-2 or TRBV6-3 and TRBJ1-5; possible D gene TRBD1, 5 bases. The germline V gene encodes CDR1 MNHEY and CDR2 SVGEGT. The CDR3 extends over 15 amino acids. The ends were cut back, 2 bases at V and 2 bases at J, with 10 bases in the middle. The CDR3, as DNA: TGTGCCAGCAGTTACACGGGGGATGGCAATCAGCCCCAGCATTTT. It translates to CASSYTGDGNQPQHF.

About this clone itself: The same CDR3 arises from other DNA sequences in this sample as well. V and J are TRBV7-3 and TRBJ2-1; 7 positions agree with TRBD1. The CDR3 covers 13 residues. V shed 2 bases and J 6 bases; nucleotides not matched to a gene: 1. CDR1 and CDR2 (germline): SGHTA, FQGTGA. Here the CDR3 reads CASSLDRANEQFF. CDR3 bases: TGTGCCAGCAGCTTAGACAGGGCCAATGAGCAGTTCTTC.

The sample holds a few counts of this clone. The chain combines TRBV4-1 with TRBJ1-6; TRBD1 matches 8 bases. CDR1 and CDR2 (germline): MGHRA, YSYEKL. CDR3 length: 17 residues. Trimming at V came to 0 bases and at J to 7 bases, leaving 8 bases not matched to a gene. The CDR3, as DNA: TGCGCCAGCAGCCAAGATTGGGGGACAGGCTTAAATTCACCCCTCCACTTT. Encoded protein: CASSQDWGTGLNSPLHF.

This chain joins TRBV5-1 and TRBJ2-1, with TRBD2 matching 11 bases. V trimming: 4 bases; J trimming: 3 bases; junction bases outside the gene matches: 3. Germline V gene lookup returns CDR1 SGHRS and CDR2 YFSETQ. The CDR3 has 15 amino acids. CDR3 sequence reads: CASSHGLAGYNEQFF. The DNA of the CDR3 is TGCGCCAGCAGCCACGGACTAGCGGGCTACAATGAGCAGTTCTTC.

In DNA form, the CDR3 reads TGTGCCTGGGGTCGACAGGGCCCTAATGAAAAACTGTTTTTT. The encoded protein is CAWGRQGPNEKLFF. The chain couples TRBV30 to TRBJ1-4; 7 positions match TRBD1. V gave up 5 bases and J gave up 3 bases; unmatched junction bases: 6. Germline V lookup: CDR1 GTSNPN, CDR2 SVGIG (reference sequence). This CDR3 is 14 amino acids long.

The CDR3 region is CASSGTSDSNQPQHF. CDR3 in DNA: TGTGCCAGCAGTGGTACCAGCGATAGCAATCAGCCCCAGCATTTT. The gene calls are TRBV2 and TRBJ1-5; D ambiguous. CDR1 and CDR2 from the germline V gene are SNHLY and FYNNEI. Between the trimmed V and J ends, which lost 4 bases and 0 bases, there was a span of 10 bases. The CDR3 has 15 amino acids.

The chain uses TRBV5-1 and TRBJ1-3; 8 bases are a match to TRBD1. Germline-derived CDR1 and CDR2 are SGHRS and YFSETQ. The CDR3 runs to 14 residues. J lost 0 bases, V lost 6 bases, and 2 bases had no gene match. The CDR3 spells CASTGQGSGNTIYF. The CDR3 DNA reads as TGCGCCAGCACCGGACAGGGCTCTGGAAACACCATATATTTT.

This clone is a singleton in its sample. The rearrangement links TRBV29-1 to TRBJ1-3; D gene ambiguous. CDR1 is SQVTM and CDR2 is ANQGSEA in the germline V gene. This CDR3 is built from 15 residues. The CDR3 region is CRFRESTNSGNTIYF. DNA of the CDR3: TGCAGGTTTCGAGAGAGCACTAACTCTGGAAACACCATATATTTT.

The J gene is TRBJ2-3, the V gene TRBV29-1, with 10 positions matching TRBD2. The CDR3 sequence is 16 residues long. CDR1 is SQVTM, CDR2 ANQGSEA, per germline. The trim removed 4 bases at V and 3 bases at J, leaving 10 bases unmatched. CDR3 amino acids: CSVVGLAGVGTDTQYF. The CDR3 nucleotides read TGCAGCGTTGTTGGGCTAGCGGGGGTGGGGACAGATACGCAGTATTTT.

This clone showed up just a few times. This rearrangement joins TRBV6-5 to TRBJ1-4, with D uncertain. Trimming removed 4 bases from V and 4 bases from J, with 10 bases in between. Germline V gene data show CDR1 as MNHEY and CDR2 as SVGAGI. This CDR3 contains 14 residues. CDR3 coding DNA: TGTGCCAGCAGTTGGTCCGGGAATAATGAAAAACTGTTTTTT. It specifies CASSWSGNNEKLFF.

The gene calls are TRBV10-3 and TRBJ2-5; D unresolved. CDR1 and CDR2 from the germline V gene are ENHRY and SYGVKD. V dropped 4 bases and J dropped 4 bases, with 4 bases sitting between them. The CDR3 runs to 11 residues. CDR3 bases: TGTGCCATCAGTGGAGGAGAGACCCAGTACTTC. Amino acids: CAISGGETQYF.

The V and J genes are TRBV2 and TRBJ2-1; 9 bases line up with TRBD2. Unmatched junction bases numbered 5, after V lost 0 bases and J lost 8 bases. The CDR3 has 15 residues. Germline-derived CDR1 and CDR2 are SNHLY and FYNNEI. CDR3 amino acids: CASSEASGGIDEQFF. DNA for the CDR3: TGTGCCAGCAGTGAAGCGAGCGGGGGGATAGATGAGCAGTTCTTC.

The chain is built from TRBV20-1 and TRBJ2-1, with TRBD2 as a possible D gene (5 bases). The CDR3 spans 16 residues. Germline V gives CDR1 DFQATT, CDR2 SNEGSKA (reference sequence). V gave up 3 bases and J gave up 5 bases, with 20 bases separating them. The CDR3: CSASVREQALDNEQFF. The CDR3 DNA reads as TGCAGTGCTAGTGTTAGGGAGCAGGCTCTAGACAATGAGCAGTTCTTC.

This clone has just a few counts. This chain connects TRBV5-1 to TRBJ2-7; D is possibly TRBD2 (5 bases). Trimming stripped 2 bases from V and 1 base from J, with 16 bases between. The CDR3 is made up of 16 amino acids. The germline V gene encodes CDR1 SGHRS and CDR2 YFSETQ. In nucleotides, the CDR3 is TGCGCCAGCAGCTTACCCCTAGCTGGAGGTTCCTACGAGCAGTACTTC. Amino acid sequence: CASSLPLAGGSYEQYF.